This T cell receptor (beta chain) was documented in a study of blood T cell repertoires in COVID-19. Libraries were prepared by immunoSEQ multiplex PCR; TCRdb keeps only in-frame clonotypes and omits some of them. The repertoire holds 300,000 or so clones, with 91% as singletons. The germline V gene has CDR1 SGHRS and CDR2 YFSETQ. Germline trimming cut 3 bases from V and 2 bases from J; bases unmatched to any gene: 9. The CDR3 covers 16 residues. The receptor was isolated from a woman aged 25 to 39 with COVID-19, enrolled during active disease. The chain couples TRBV5-1 to TRBJ2-5; TRBD1 agrees at 8 bases. Source material: peripheral blood. The CDR3 here is CASSSQPGQAQETQYF. In nucleotides, the CDR3 is TGCGCCAGCAGCTCTCAACCGGGACAGGCACAAGAGACCCAGTACTTC.